This T cell receptor beta chain comes out of a study of technical replicates of blood from a handful of donors. The method was immunoSEQ multiplex PCR; TCRdb's version includes in-frame clones alone and lacks a portion of them. The sample lists around 84,000 clones; roughly 97% were seen once. CDR3 size: 16 residues. Germline CDR1 reads LGHNA; CDR2 reads YNFKEQ. V was shortened by 0 bases and J by 0 bases, with 12 bases between the two germline ends. The source material was T cells isolated from PBMCs. The clonotype originates from a human donor in good health. The V and J genes are TRBV4-2 and TRBJ2-7; D possibly corresponds to TRBD1 (6 bases). The CDR3 nucleotides are TGTGCCAGCAGCCAAGACATCTGGACAGCCTCCTACGAGCAGTACTTC. The encoded protein is CASSQDIWTASYEQYF.